This TCR beta chain was profiled in a study of blood T cell repertoires in COVID-19. CDR1 is SGHNT, CDR2 YYREEE, per germline (reference sequence). The CDR3 loop spans 16 amino acids. V lost 0 bases to trimming and J lost 3 bases, with 12 bases between them. Data came from immunoSEQ multiplex PCR; TCRdb stores just in-frame clones and leaves some out. Of 200,000 to 300,000 clones listed, around nine tenths were seen once; the top ten hold roughly 5%. A Seattle source enrolled patients during active infection and followed them longitudinally. The chain couples TRBV5-4 to TRBJ2-2, with TRBD2 as a possible D gene (6 bases). The sequencing sample was made of peripheral blood. The sequence derives from a woman in her sixties with COVID-19, enrolled during active disease. CDR3 loop: CASSLEGGVHTGELFF. CDR3 DNA sequence: TGTGCCAGCAGCTTGGAAGGAGGGGTCCACACCGGGGAGCTGTTTTTT.